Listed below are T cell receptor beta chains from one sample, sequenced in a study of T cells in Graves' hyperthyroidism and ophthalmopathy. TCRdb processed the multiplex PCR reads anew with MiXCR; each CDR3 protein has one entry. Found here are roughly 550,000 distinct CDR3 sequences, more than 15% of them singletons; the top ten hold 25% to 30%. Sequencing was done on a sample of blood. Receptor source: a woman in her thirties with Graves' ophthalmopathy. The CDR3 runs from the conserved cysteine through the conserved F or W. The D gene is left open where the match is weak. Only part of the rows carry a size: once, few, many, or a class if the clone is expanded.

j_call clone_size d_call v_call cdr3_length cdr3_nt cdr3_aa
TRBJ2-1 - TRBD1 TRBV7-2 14 TGTGCCAGCAGCAAAGACAGGGGGGGCGATGAGCAGTTCTTC CASSKDRGGDEQFF
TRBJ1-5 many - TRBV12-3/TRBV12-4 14 TGTGCCAGCAGTTACAGGGAGGGCAATCAGCCCCAGCATTTT CASSYREGNQPQHF
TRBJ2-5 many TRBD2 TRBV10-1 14 TGCGCCAGCAGTGAGCTAGCGGGAGATGAGACCCAGTACTTC CASSELAGDETQYF
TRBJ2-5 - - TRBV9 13 TGTGCCAGCAGCGGGGGAACCCAAGAGACCCAGTACTTC CASSGGTQETQYF
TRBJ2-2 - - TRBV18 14 TGTGCCAGCTCACCACCGACTAGATCCGGGGAGCTGTTTTTT CASSPPTRSGELFF
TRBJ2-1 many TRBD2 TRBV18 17 TGTGCCAGCTCGCGGACGTTTAGCGGGAGGGCCCCGGATGAGCAGTTCTTC CASSRTFSGRAPDEQFF
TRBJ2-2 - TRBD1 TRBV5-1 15 TGCGCCAGCAGTTCGGGACAGGGCAACACCGGGGAGCTGCTTTTT CASSSGQGNTGELLF
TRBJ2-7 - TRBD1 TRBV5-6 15 TGTGCCAGCAGCTCCAATTGGGACAGATCCTACGAGCAGTACTTC CASSSNWDRSYEQYF
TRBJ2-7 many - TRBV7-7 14 TGTGCTAGCAGCTTTCGAGTCACGACGTACGAGCAGTACTTC CASSFRVTTYEQYF
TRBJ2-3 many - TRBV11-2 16 TGTGCCAGCAGCCCGGCGGGGTGGCGGGATGGTGATACGCAGTATTTT CASSPAGWRDGDTQYF
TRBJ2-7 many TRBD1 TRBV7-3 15 TGTGCCAGCAGCCGGGGGACAGGGGTCCTCGGCGAGCAGTACTTC CASSRGTGVLGEQYF
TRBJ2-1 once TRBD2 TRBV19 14 TGTGCCAGTACCATTAGCGGGGGCTACAATGAGCAGTTCTTC CASTISGGYNEQFF
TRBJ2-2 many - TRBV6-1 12 TGTGCCAGCACCTCGTGGACCGGGGAGCTGTTTTTT CASTSWTGELFF
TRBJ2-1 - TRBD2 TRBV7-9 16 TGTGCCAATTCACCCTTCCGGGAGGCACTATACAATGAGCAGTTCTTC CANSPFREALYNEQFF
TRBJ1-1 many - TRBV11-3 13 TGTGCCAGCAGCTACCGACAGAACACTGAAGCTTTCTTT CASSYRQNTEAFF
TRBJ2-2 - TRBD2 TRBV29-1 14 TGCAGCCATAAGGGAGGGGCGAGCACCGGGGAGCTGTTTTTT CSHKGGASTGELFF
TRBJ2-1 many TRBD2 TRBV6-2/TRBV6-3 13 TGTGCCAGCAGTAGGACTAGCGGAGGTGAGCAGTTCTTC CASSRTSGGEQFF
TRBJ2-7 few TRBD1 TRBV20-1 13 TGCAGTGCTAGAGTTCAGGGGGCCACGGTGCAGTACTTC CSARVQGATVQYF
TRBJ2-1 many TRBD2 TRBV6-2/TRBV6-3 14 TGTGCCAGCAGTTACTCGCTAGCGGTCAATGAGCAGTTCTTC CASSYSLAVNEQFF
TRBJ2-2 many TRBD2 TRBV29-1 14 TGCAGCGGTCGACTAGCGGGCCGGACCGGGGAGCTGTTTTTT CSGRLAGRTGELFF
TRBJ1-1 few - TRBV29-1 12 TGCAGCGTTGAAGACCTCGTCACTGAAGCTTTCTTT CSVEDLVTEAFF
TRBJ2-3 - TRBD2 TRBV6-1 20 TGTGCCAGCAGTACGCGGACTAGCGGGAACGCGGGGAGAGGCACAGATACGCAGTATTTT CASSTRTSGNAGRGTDTQYF
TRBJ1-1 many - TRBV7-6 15 TGTGCCAGCAGCATGGGGGGGGGTTTGAACACTGAAGCTTTCTTT CASSMGGGLNTEAFF
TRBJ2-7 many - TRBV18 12 TGTGCCAGCTCAGGGGTGGATTACGAGCAGTACTTC CASSGVDYEQYF
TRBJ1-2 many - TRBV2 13 TGTGCCAGCAGTGATGGGGCATTCTATGGCTACACCTTC CASSDGAFYGYTF
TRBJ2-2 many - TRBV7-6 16 TGTGCCAGCAGCTTAAGAGTAGCGCCTAACACCGGGGAGCTGTTTTTT CASSLRVAPNTGELFF
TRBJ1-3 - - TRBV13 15 TGTGCCAGCAGCGCCAGCGGGAGATCTGGAAACACCATATATTTT CASSASGRSGNTIYF
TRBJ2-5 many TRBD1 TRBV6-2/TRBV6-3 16 TGTGCCAGCAATAACGGGACAGGTTCCCTCCAAGAGACCCAGTACTTC CASNNGTGSLQETQYF
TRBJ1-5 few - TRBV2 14 TGTGCCAGCAGTGTCTCGGGACTTGATCAGCCCCAGCATTTT CASSVSGLDQPQHF
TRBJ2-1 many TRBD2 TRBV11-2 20 TGTGCCAGCAGCTTAAAGGTGCTAGCGGGAGTTCGACCGGGTGACAATGAGCAGTTCTTC CASSLKVLAGVRPGDNEQFF
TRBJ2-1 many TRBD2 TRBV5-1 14 TGCGCCAGCAGGGATGCGGGAGAGGAAGATGAGCAGTTCTTC CASRDAGEEDEQFF
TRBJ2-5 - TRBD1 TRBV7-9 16 TGTGCCAGCAGCTTAGGGGTCGGGACAGCTCAAGAGACCCAGTACTTC CASSLGVGTAQETQYF
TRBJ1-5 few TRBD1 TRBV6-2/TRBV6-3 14 TGTGCCAGCAGACCTGCAGGGGGTGGTCAGCCCCAGCATTTT CASRPAGGGQPQHF
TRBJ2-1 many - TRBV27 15 TGTGCCAGCAGTCCCCAAGGCTACTCCTACAATGAGCAGTTCTTC CASSPQGYSYNEQFF
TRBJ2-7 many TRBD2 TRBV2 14 TGTGCCAGCAGCGTTGGACTAGCGGGGATCGAGCAGTACTTC CASSVGLAGIEQYF
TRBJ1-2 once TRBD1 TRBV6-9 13 TGTGCCAGCAGTTTCGACAGGGGTGGTGGCTACACCTTC CASSFDRGGGYTF
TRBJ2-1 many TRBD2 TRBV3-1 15 TGTGCCAGCAGCCAGAGTACTAGCGGCTACAATGAGCAGTTCTTC CASSQSTSGYNEQFF
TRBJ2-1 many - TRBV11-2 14 TGTGCCAGCAGCTTAGGGCTAGATCTACATGAGCAGTTCTTC CASSLGLDLHEQFF
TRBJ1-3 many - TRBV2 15 TGTGCCAGCAGTGAGCTGACGATCTCTGGAAACACCATATATTTT CASSELTISGNTIYF
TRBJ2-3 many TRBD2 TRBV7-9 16 TGTGCCAGCACCAAACTAGCGGGGTCAAGCACAGATACGCAGTATTTT CASTKLAGSSTDTQYF
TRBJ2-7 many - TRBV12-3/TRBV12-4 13 TGTGCCAGCAGTCCCTCAGCCTCCTACGAGCAGTACTTC CASSPSASYEQYF
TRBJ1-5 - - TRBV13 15 TGTGCCAGCAGCTTACGGTTCGGGGCACATCAGCCCCAGCATTTT CASSLRFGAHQPQHF
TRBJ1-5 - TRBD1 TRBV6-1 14 TGTGCCAGCAGACTGGGACAGGGCCATCAGCCCCAGCATTTT CASRLGQGHQPQHF
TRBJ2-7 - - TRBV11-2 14 TGTGCCAGCGGCTTAGAGGAGCTCTCCTACGAGCAGTACTTC CASGLEELSYEQYF
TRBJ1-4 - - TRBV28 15 TGTGCCAGCAGTTTACGAGGGGTGGCTAATGAAAAACTGTTTTTT CASSLRGVANEKLFF
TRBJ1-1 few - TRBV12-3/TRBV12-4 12 TGTGCCAGCAGTTTGGGTCTGCCTGAAGCTTTCTTT CASSLGLPEAFF